Below are 6 T cell receptor beta chains sequenced from a single sample in a study of glioma-infiltrating T cells after dendritic cell vaccination. TCRdb's table, derived via immunoSEQ multiplex PCR, lists solely in-frame clones and lacks some. The sample holds 80,000 to 95,000 clones, roughly 85% seen once. Sample time point: after dendritic cell vaccination, including at tumor progression/relapse. Sequencing was performed on blood, taken after dendritic cell vaccination. These TCRs come from a human donor with glioblastoma.

V gene TRBV15 combines with J gene TRBJ2-7; 16 bases map to TRBD2. The V gene end was trimmed by 4 bases and the J gene end by 7 bases; junction bases not matched to a gene: 7. CDR3 size: 16 residues. Germline assignment: CDR1 LNHNV and CDR2 YYDKDF (reference sequence). CDR3 sequence reads: CATSKGLAGGRGEQYF. The CDR3, as DNA: TGTGCCACCAGCAAGGGACTAGCGGGAGGGAGGGGAGAGCAGTACTTC.

The chain couples TRBV6-6 to TRBJ1-1, with a weak D call TRBD1 (5 bases). Germline V gene sequence: CDR1 MNHNY, CDR2 SVGAGI (reference sequence). The CDR3 extends over 14 amino acids. V was pared by 0 bases and J by 4 bases, with 9 bases between. The CDR3 bases are TGTGCCAGCAGTTACTCAAGGGGAAGCACTGAAGCTTTCTTT. Translating gives CASSYSRGSTEAFF.

This chain joins TRBV28 and TRBJ1-3; maybe TRBD1 (5 bases). The CDR3 totals 16 residues. The germline V gene encodes CDR1 MDHEN and CDR2 SYDVKM. Trimming pared 7 bases from V and 0 bases from J, leaving 16 bases between. Written as DNA, the CDR3 is TGTGCCAGCACCATCATAGGGGCAAGCTCTGGAAACACCATATATTTT. Its protein product is CASTIIGASSGNTIYF.

The V and J genes are TRBV28 and TRBJ2-1; D might be TRBD2 (8 bases). Deletions cut 7 bases from V and 8 bases from J, with 24 bases between. This CDR3 spans 16 amino acids. The germline CDR1 and CDR2 sequences are MDHEN and SYDVKM. The CDR3 nucleotides are TGTGCCAGCACCTTAGGGGGCAGCGGGAGAAAGCATGAGCAGTTCTTC. The encoded protein is CASTLGGSGRKHEQFF.

The chain uses TRBV28 and TRBJ1-1; tentatively, D is TRBD1 (5 bases). Germline loops: CDR1 MDHEN, CDR2 SYDVKM. V was clipped by 3 bases and J by 1 base, with 24 bases between them. This CDR3 is built from 19 residues. The CDR3 sequence: CASSFSQKGLLYQNTEAFF. The DNA of the CDR3 is TGTGCCAGCAGTTTCTCACAGAAGGGACTCCTTTACCAGAACACTGAAGCTTTCTTT.

V usage is TRBV4-3 and J usage is TRBJ1-3; D not certain. V lost 0 bases and J lost 2, with 11 bases in between. The CDR3 covers 16 residues. The germline V gene encodes CDR1 LGHNA and CDR2 YSLEER. This CDR3 reads CASSQDGVSAGNTIYF. The DNA for the CDR3 is TGCGCCAGCAGCCAAGATGGAGTTTCTGCTGGAAACACCATATATTTT.